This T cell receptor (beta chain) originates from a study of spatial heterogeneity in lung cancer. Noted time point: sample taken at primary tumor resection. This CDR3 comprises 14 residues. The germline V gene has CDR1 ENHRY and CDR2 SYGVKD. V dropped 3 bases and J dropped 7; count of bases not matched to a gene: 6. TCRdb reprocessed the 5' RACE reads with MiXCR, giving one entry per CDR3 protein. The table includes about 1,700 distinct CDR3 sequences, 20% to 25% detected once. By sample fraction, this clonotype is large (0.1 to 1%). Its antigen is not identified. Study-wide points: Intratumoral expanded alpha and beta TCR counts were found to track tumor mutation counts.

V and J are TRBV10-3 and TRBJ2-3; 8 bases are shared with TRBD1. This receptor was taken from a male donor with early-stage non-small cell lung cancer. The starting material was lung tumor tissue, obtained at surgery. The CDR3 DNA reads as TGTGCCATCAGTGACGGGCAGGGGGCAAATACGCAGTATTTT. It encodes CAISDGQGANTQYF.